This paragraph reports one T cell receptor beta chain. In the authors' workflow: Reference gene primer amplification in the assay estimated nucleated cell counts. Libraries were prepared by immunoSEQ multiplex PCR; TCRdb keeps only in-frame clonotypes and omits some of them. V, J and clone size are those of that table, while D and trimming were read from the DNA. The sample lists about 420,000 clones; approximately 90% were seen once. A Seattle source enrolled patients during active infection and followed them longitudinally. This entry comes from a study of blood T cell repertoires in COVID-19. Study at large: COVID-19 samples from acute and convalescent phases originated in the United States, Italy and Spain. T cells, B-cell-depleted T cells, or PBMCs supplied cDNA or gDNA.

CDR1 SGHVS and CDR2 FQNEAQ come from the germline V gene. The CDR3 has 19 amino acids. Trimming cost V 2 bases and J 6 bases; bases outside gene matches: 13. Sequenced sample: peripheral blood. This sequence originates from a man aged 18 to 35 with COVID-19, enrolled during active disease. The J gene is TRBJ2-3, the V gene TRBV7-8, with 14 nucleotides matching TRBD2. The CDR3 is CASSLRLAGGQGLSDTQYF. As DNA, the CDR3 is TGTGCCAGCAGCTTAAGACTAGCGGGGGGGCAGGGTCTGTCGGATACGCAGTATTTT.